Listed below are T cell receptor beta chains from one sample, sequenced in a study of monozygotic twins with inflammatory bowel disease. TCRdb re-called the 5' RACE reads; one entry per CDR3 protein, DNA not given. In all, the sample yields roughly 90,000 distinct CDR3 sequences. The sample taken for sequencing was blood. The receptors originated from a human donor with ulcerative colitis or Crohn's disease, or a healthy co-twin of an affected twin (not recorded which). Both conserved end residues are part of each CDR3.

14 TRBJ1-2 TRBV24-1 CATSDLSSDYGYTF
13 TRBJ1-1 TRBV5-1 CASSKPGGAGAFF
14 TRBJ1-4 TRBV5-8 CASSLGRFGEKLFF
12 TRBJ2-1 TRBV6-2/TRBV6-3 CASTASYNEQFF
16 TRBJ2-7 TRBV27 CASSSKDRAPTYEQYF
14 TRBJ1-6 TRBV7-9 CASSSGQEGSPLHF
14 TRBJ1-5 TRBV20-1 CSAGQGGRNQPQHF
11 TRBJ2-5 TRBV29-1 CSVEFSGGQYF
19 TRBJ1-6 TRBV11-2 CASSLVDERGTGREGPLHF
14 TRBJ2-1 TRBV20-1 CSAVTSGGADEQFF
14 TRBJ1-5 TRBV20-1 CSARGQGRDQPQHF
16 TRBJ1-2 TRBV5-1 CASSTWTGDLDYGYTF
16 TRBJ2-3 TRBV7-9 CASSLLSLSGTDTQYF
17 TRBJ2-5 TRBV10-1 CASSRTGEDRLQETQYF
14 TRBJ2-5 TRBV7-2 CASSGRVGQETQYF
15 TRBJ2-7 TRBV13 CASSDRDRASYEQYF
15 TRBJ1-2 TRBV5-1 CASSLTFSTGDGYTF
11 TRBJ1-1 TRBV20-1 CSARDQARAFF
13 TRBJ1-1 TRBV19 CASTRAVGTEAFF
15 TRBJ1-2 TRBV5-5 CASSLGAGPNYGYTF
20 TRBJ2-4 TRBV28 CASRHRPTGSTRLAKNIQYF
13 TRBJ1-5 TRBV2 CASRVERDQPQHF
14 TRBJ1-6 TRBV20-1 CSARDIAGFSPLHF
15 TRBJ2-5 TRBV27 CASSSLSRVKETQYF
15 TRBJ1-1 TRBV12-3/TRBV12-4 CASSPRQGRNTEAFF
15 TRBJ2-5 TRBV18 CASSPRTTLLETQYF